This TCR beta chain is drawn from a study of T cell responses to AZD1222 COVID-19 vaccine. Study conclusions and caveats: Donors, mostly white British, included more females; clonal diversity was possibly underestimated.

This clone was recorded only once. The antigen remains undetermined. V lost 0 bases to trimming and J lost 3 bases, with 4 bases between them. In germline, CDR1 is SGHTS, CDR2 YDEGEE. The CDR3 extends over 13 amino acids. Sequencing was performed with immunoSEQ multiplex PCR; in TCRdb, only in-frame clones are kept and a portion is missing. Here the sample spans 130,000 to 150,000 clones, roughly 90% being singletons. The sequence was obtained from an adult in good health. The source material was peripheral blood, sampled on day 0 of AZD1222 vaccination. The rearrangement links TRBV5-8 to TRBJ1-5; D unresolved. In nucleotides, the CDR3 is TGTGCCAGCAGCTTGGTTAACAATCAGCCCCAGCATTTT. It encodes CASSLVNNQPQHF.